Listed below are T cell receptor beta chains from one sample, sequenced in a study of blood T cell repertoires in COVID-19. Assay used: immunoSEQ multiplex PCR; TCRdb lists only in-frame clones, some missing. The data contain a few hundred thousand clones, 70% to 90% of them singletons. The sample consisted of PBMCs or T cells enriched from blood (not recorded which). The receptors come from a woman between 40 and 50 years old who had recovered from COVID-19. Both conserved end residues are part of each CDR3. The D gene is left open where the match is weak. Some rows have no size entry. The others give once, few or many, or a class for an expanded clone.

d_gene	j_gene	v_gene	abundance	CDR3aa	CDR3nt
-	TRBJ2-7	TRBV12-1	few	CAKPGQGIFRVGRYEQYF	TGTGCCAAACCGGGACAGGGTATCTTCCGTGTTGGTCGGTACGAGCAGTACTTC
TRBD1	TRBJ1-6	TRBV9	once	CASSAGTVGEMHSPLHF	TGTGCCAGCAGCGCCGGGACAGTGGGTGAGATGCATTCACCCCTCCACTTT
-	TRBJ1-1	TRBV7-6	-	CASSPLNTEAFF	TGTGCCAGCAGCCCGTTGAACACTGAAGCTTTCTTT
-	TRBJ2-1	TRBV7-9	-	CASSLTSYFFSYNEQFF	TGTGCCAGCAGCTTAACTTCCTACTTCTTCTCCTACAATGAGCAGTTCTTC
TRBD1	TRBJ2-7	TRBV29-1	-	CSVKGALSYEQYF	TGCAGCGTTAAGGGGGCGCTTTCCTACGAGCAGTACTTC
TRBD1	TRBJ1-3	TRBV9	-	CASSRTGVSGNTIYF	TGTGCCAGCAGTAGGACAGGGGTATCTGGAAACACCATATATTTT
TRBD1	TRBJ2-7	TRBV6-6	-	CASSPPVGTVRVDEQYF	TGTGCCAGCAGTCCCCCTGTCGGGACAGTTCGTGTCGACGAGCAGTACTTC
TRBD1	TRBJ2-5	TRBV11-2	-	CASSSGQVWGETQYF	TGTGCCAGCAGCTCGGGACAGGTTTGGGGGGAGACCCAGTACTTC
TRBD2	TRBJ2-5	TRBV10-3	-	CATTGLAGGPETQYF	TGTGCCACCACCGGACTAGCGGGAGGCCCAGAGACCCAGTACTTC
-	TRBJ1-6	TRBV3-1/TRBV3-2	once	CASSQAAKGQSSGSYNSPLHF	TGTGCCAGCAGCCAAGCAGCAAAAGGACAGTCATCTGGGTCCTATAATTCACCCCTCCACTTT
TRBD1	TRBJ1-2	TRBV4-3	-	CASSQDARGQGIYGYTF	TGCGCCAGCAGCCAAGATGCGAGGGGACAGGGGATCTATGGCTACACCTTC
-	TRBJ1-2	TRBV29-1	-	CSVWATDYGYTF	TGCAGCGTTTGGGCCACGGACTATGGCTACACCTTC
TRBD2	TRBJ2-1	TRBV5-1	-	CASSLGGTRTNEQFF	TGCGCCAGCAGCTTGGGAGGGACTAGGACTAATGAGCAGTTCTTC
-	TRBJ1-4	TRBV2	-	CASSPTAATNEKLFF	TGTGCCAGCAGTCCCACAGCCGCAACTAATGAAAAACTGTTTTTT
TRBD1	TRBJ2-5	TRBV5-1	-	CASSFRGQGLETQYF	TGCGCCAGCAGCTTCCGGGGACAGGGGCTGGAGACCCAGTACTTC
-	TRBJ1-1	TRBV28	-	CASSFPKSSGAGAFF	TGTGCCAGCAGTTTCCCCAAGAGTTCAGGGGCGGGAGCTTTCTTT
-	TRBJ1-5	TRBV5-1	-	CASSFLPGDNQPQHF	TGCGCCAGCAGCTTTTTACCAGGGGACAATCAGCCCCAGCATTTT
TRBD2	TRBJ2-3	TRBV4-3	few	CASSPKTSTSTDTQYF	TGCGCCAGCAGCCCGAAGACTAGCACAAGCACAGATACGCAGTATTTT
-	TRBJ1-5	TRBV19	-	CASRKGGSNQPQHF	TGTGCCAGTAGGAAAGGGGGAAGCAATCAGCCCCAGCATTTT
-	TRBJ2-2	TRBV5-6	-	CASSFYPDSENTGELFF	TGTGCCAGCAGCTTTTATCCCGACAGCGAGAACACCGGGGAGCTGTTTTTT
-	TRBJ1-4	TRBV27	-	CASSLRGNEKLFF	TGTGCCAGCAGTCTCCGGGGAAATGAAAAACTGTTTTTT
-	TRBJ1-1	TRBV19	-	CASSIGEGNTEAFF	TGTGCCAGTAGTATAGGGGAGGGGAACACTGAAGCTTTCTTT
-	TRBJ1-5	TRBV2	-	CASSGQSAQHF	TGTGCCAGCAGTGGTCAATCAGCCCAGCATTTT
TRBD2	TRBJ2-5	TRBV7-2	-	CASSHGTSGPGGGETQYF	TGTGCCAGCAGCCATGGGACTAGCGGCCCCGGGGGGGGAGAGACCCAGTACTTC
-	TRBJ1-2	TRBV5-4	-	CASSPDSYNYGYTF	TGTGCCAGCAGCCCGGACAGTTATAACTATGGCTACACCTTC
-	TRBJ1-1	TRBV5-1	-	CASSAEMNTEAFF	TGCGCCAGCAGCGCGGAGATGAACACTGAAGCTTTCTTT
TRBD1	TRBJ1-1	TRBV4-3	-	CASSQGTQGVNTEAFF	TGCGCCAGCAGCCAGGGTACACAGGGGGTGAACACTGAAGCTTTCTTT
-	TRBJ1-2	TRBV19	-	CASQGAYGYTF	TGTGCCAGTCAGGGCGCCTATGGCTACACCTTC
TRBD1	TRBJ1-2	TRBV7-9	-	CASSPVQGVPLYGYTF	TGTGCCAGCAGCCCCGTTCAGGGGGTGCCCCTCTATGGCTACACCTTC
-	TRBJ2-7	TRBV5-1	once	CASSLRQQAQGSDEQYF	TGCGCCAGCAGCTTGCGTCAACAGGCCCAAGGATCCGATGAGCAGTACTTC
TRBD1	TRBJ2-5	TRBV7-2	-	CASSLADRASETQYF	TGTGCCAGCAGCTTAGCGGACAGGGCTTCAGAGACCCAGTACTTC
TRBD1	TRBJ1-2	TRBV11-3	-	CASSPTGHLYGYTF	TGTGCCAGCAGCCCGACAGGGCACCTCTATGGCTACACCTTC
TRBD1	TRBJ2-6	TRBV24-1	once	CATSDHRGSGANVLTF	TGTGCCACCAGTGACCACAGGGGATCTGGGGCCAACGTCCTGACTTTC
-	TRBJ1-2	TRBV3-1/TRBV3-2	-	CASSQPGLYGYTF	TGTGCCAGCAGCCAACCAGGGCTCTATGGCTACACCTTC
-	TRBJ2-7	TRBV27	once	CASSLRGRGQGEKNYEQYF	TGTGCCAGCAGTTTGAGGGGGAGGGGCCAAGGGGAAAAGAACTACGAGCAGTACTTC
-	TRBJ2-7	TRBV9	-	CASSVGPEGAYEQYF	TGTGCCAGCAGCGTAGGCCCGGAAGGGGCCTACGAGCAGTACTTC
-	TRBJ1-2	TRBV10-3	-	CAISESQGQGGYTF	TGTGCCATCAGTGAGTCCCAGGGACAAGGCGGCTACACCTTC
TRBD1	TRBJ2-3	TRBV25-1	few	CASSELGSAGGNTDTQYF	TGTGCCAGCAGTGAATTGGGTTCGGCAGGGGGAAACACAGATACGCAGTATTTT